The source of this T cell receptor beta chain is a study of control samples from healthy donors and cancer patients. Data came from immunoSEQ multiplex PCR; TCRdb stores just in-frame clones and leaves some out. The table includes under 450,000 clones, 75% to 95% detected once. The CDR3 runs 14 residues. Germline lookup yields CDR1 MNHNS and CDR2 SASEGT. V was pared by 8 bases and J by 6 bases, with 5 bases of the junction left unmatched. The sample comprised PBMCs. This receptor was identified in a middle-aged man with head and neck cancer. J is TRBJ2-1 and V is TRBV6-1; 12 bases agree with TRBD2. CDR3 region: CASGKGLAGNEQFF. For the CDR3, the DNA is TGTGCCAGCGGGAAGGGACTAGCGGGCAATGAGCAGTTCTTC.